This is a list of T cell receptor beta chains from one sample in a study of T cell responses to AZD1222 COVID-19 vaccine. The repertoire was sequenced with immunoSEQ multiplex PCR; TCRdb's copy has only in-frame clones and lacks some. The sample contains 100,000 to 150,000 clones, roughly nine tenths of which appear only once. The sequences come from peripheral blood, collected on day 0 of AZD1222 vaccination. The receptors were gathered from an adult in good health. CDR3s leave out the opening cysteine and the closing phenylalanine or tryptophan. Each record gives: CDR3 protein, V gene, J gene, D gene. The D gene is left open where the match is weak.

CDR3 protein: ASSQGAGYNEQF
V gene: TRBV4-2
J gene: TRBJ2-1
D gene: TRBD2

CDR3 protein: ASSIRSVGTEQY
V gene: TRBV19
J gene: TRBJ2-7
D gene: -

CDR3 protein: ASSLLRGIVYEQY
V gene: TRBV6-2/TRBV6-3
J gene: TRBJ2-7
D gene: TRBD1

CDR3 protein: ASTSPRGTEAF
V gene: TRBV27
J gene: TRBJ1-1
D gene: -

CDR3 protein: ASSLVLQGWTNEQF
V gene: TRBV7-2
J gene: TRBJ2-1
D gene: -

CDR3 protein: ASSPIRTVVAEKLF
V gene: TRBV28
J gene: TRBJ1-4
D gene: -

CDR3 protein: ATSRVGGAYEQY
V gene: TRBV15
J gene: TRBJ2-7
D gene: TRBD2

CDR3 protein: ASSFSAVDTQY
V gene: TRBV11-3
J gene: TRBJ2-3
D gene: -

CDR3 protein: ASSQGQGEEKLF
V gene: TRBV4-2
J gene: TRBJ1-4
D gene: TRBD1

CDR3 protein: ASSIPTDKYEQY
V gene: TRBV5-5
J gene: TRBJ2-7
D gene: -

CDR3 protein: ASSIASAGYT
V gene: TRBV19
J gene: TRBJ1-2
D gene: -

CDR3 protein: ASSSVGMNTEAF
V gene: TRBV5-4
J gene: TRBJ1-1
D gene: -

CDR3 protein: ASSQVLGGSGANVLT
V gene: TRBV4-1
J gene: TRBJ2-6
D gene: -

CDR3 protein: ASSIDGRGRETQY
V gene: TRBV19
J gene: TRBJ2-5
D gene: TRBD1

CDR3 protein: TSGSPKNIQY
V gene: TRBV6-5
J gene: TRBJ2-4
D gene: TRBD2

CDR3 protein: ASSWETGGVSAF
V gene: TRBV28
J gene: TRBJ1-1
D gene: TRBD1

CDR3 protein: ASSPTGTVTDTQY
V gene: TRBV4-1
J gene: TRBJ2-3
D gene: -

CDR3 protein: ASRNPNTNTEAF
V gene: TRBV7-9
J gene: TRBJ1-1
D gene: -

CDR3 protein: ASSLGVRQPQH
V gene: TRBV7-8
J gene: TRBJ1-5
D gene: -

CDR3 protein: ASSARDYSPLH
V gene: TRBV27
J gene: TRBJ1-6
D gene: -

CDR3 protein: ASSFYGASGGDTQY
V gene: TRBV5-1
J gene: TRBJ2-3
D gene: TRBD2

CDR3 protein: ASSPPGPQETQY
V gene: TRBV18
J gene: TRBJ2-5
D gene: -

CDR3 protein: ASSSRVGYGYT
V gene: TRBV7-9
J gene: TRBJ1-2
D gene: -

CDR3 protein: ASSQRGRRSPDTQY
V gene: TRBV14
J gene: TRBJ2-3
D gene: -

CDR3 protein: ASSLQGAYEQY
V gene: TRBV7-9
J gene: TRBJ2-7
D gene: TRBD1

CDR3 protein: SVARDTSNYGYT
V gene: TRBV29-1
J gene: TRBJ1-2
D gene: -